This TCR beta chain was profiled in a study of cytomegalovirus exposure and HLA in healthy donors. General study points: Presence/absence analyses assumed roughly uniform sequencing depth across donors. An analysis done earlier found most TCR beta V segments productive about 90% or about 30% of the time. Reportedly, cytomegalovirus status was diagnosed with high sensitivity and specificity.

On this clone: Its antigen is still unknown.

13 Jbeta primers and 60 Vbeta primers were used for the PCR. Generated by immunoSEQ multiplex PCR, the TCRdb table keeps only in-frame clones and is missing some. The sample includes 95,000 to 150,000 clones, roughly four fifths of them seen just once. The CDR3 consists of 15 residues. Per germline, CDR1 MNHEY and CDR2 SMNVEV (reference sequence). Deletions cut 0 bases from V and 0 bases from J, with 8 bases between. The material sequenced was PBMCs. V gene TRBV27 combines with J gene TRBJ1-2; no firm D call. This clonotype was sampled from a man between 18 and 29 years old in good health and CMV-seronegative. In nucleotides, the CDR3 is TGTGCCAGCAGTTTATCTGGGCAGCCTAACTATGGCTACACCTTC. Encoded protein: CASSLSGQPNYGYTF.